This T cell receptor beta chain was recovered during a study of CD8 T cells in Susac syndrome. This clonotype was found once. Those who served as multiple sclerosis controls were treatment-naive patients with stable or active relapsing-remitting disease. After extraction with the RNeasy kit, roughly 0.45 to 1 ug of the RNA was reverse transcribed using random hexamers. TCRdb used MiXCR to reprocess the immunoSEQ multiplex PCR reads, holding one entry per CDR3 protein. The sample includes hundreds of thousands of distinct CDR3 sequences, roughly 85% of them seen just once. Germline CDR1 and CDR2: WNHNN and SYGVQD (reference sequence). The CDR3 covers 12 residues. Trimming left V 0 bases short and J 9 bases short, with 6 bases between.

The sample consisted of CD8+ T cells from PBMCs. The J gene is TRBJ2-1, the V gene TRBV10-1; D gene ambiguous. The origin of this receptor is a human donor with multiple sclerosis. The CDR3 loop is CASSESLGEQFF. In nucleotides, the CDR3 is TGCGCCAGCAGTGAGTCGCTGGGTGAGCAGTTCTTC.